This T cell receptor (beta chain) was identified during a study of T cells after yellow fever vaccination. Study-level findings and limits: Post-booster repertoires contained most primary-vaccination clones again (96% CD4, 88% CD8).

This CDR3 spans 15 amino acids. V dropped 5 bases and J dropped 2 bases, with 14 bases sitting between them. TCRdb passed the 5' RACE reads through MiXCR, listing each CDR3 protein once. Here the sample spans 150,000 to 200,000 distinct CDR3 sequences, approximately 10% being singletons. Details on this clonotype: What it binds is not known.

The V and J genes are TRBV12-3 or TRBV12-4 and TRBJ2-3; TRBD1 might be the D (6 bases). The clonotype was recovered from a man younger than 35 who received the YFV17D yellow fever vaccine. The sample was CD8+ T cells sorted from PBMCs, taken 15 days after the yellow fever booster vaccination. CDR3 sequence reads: CASSPGQLVTDTQYF. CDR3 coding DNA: TGTGCCAGCAGTCCGGGACAATTAGTCACAGATACGCAGTATTTT.